This TCR beta chain appears in the sequencing data of a study of patients and donors after allogeneic stem cell transplantation. TCRdb re-analysed the RT-PCR reads in MiXCR, keeping a single row per CDR3 protein. The sample holds about a million distinct CDR3 sequences; more than 15% are singletons and the top ten take 6%. The source material was blood, either unsorted or a sorted T cell fraction (not recorded which). The receptor was isolated from a human donor who was either an allogeneic HSCT recipient or a stem cell or donor lymphocyte infusion donor (not recorded which). It is not recorded whose cells these are; they may come from a transplant donor.

The chain's CDR3 is CSVALQGSYTF. The CDR3 DNA sequence: TGCAGCGTAGCCTTACAGGGTTCATACACCTTC. The V gene is TRBV29-1, the J gene TRBJ1-2; D might be TRBD1 (6 bases). This CDR3 has 11 residues. CDR1 and CDR2 (germline): SQVTM, ANQGSEA. V was trimmed by 6 bases and J by 11 bases, leaving 16 bases between them.